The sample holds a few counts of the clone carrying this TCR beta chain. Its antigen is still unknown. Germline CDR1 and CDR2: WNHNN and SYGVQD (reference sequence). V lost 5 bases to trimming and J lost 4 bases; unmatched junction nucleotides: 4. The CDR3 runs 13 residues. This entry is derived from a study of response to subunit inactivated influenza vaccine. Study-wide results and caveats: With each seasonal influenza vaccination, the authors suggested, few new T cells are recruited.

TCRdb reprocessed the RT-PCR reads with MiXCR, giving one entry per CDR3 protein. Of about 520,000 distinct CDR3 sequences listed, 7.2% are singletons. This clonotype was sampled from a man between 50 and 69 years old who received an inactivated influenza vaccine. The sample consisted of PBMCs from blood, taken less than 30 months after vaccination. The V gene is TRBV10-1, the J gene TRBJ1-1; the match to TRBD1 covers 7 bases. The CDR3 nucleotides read TGCGCCAGCAGTTGGGCAGGGGGCACTGAAGCTTTCTTT. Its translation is CASSWAGGTEAFF.